The 8 T cell receptor beta chains reported below all come from one sample, sequenced in a study of T cells after yellow fever vaccination. TCRdb ran MiXCR on the 5' RACE reads and lists one entry per CDR3 protein. Among 300,000 to 400,000 distinct CDR3 sequences, under 15% were seen once, and the ten largest hold about 3%. Sequencing used CD4+ T cells sorted from PBMCs, obtained 15 days after the yellow fever booster vaccination. These receptors were collected from a young man who received the YFV17D yellow fever vaccine.

V is TRBV27 and J is TRBJ1-4; the D is unclear. The CDR3 is made up of 17 amino acids. V lost 4 bases, J lost 7 bases, and 22 bases lay in between. Germline CDR1 reads MNHEY; CDR2 reads SMNVEV (reference sequence). The CDR3 region has the DNA TGTGCCAGCAGTTCCCGGACGGAGCTCCTTTCTTCTGAAAAACTGTTTTTT. Amino acids: CASSSRTELLSSEKLFF.

V gene TRBV28 combines with J gene TRBJ1-1; D possibly corresponds to TRBD1 (5 bases). V shed 5 bases and J shed 10 bases, with 14 bases lying between them. Germline V gene sequence: CDR1 MDHEN, CDR2 SYDVKM. CDR3 length: 12 amino acids. The CDR3 reads CASSAWGGRAFF. The CDR3, as DNA: TGTGCCAGCAGTGCGTGGGGGGGTAGAGCTTTCTTT.

The chain links TRBV2 to TRBJ2-2; D is ambiguous. Trimming cost V 7 bases and J 0 bases, with 6 bases left between them. The CDR3 is made up of 13 amino acids. Germline CDR1 is SNHLY and CDR2 is FYNNEI. The CDR3 DNA is TGTGCCAGCAACCCCACGAACACCGGGGAGCTGTTTTTT. This sequence encodes CASNPTNTGELFF.

This rearrangement joins TRBV12-3 or TRBV12-4 to TRBJ1-5; D might be TRBD1 (5 bases). Trimming shortened V by 7 bases and J by 9 bases, and 19 bases separated the two germline ends. The CDR3 extends over 14 amino acids. This chain's CDR3 is CASTLGTENSPQHF. As DNA, the CDR3 is TGTGCCAGCACCCTCGGGACGGAGAATTCGCCCCAGCATTTT.

V and J are TRBV10-3 and TRBJ2-1, with D perhaps TRBD1 or TRBD2 (5 bases each). The CDR3 sequence is 13 residues long. In germline, CDR1 is ENHRY, CDR2 SYGVKD. The germline V and J ends were trimmed by 7 bases and 8 bases, with 15 bases remaining between them. CDR3 protein: CAITGTLNDEQFF. The CDR3 DNA reads as TGTGCCATCACTGGGACCCTGAACGATGAGCAGTTCTTC.

About this clonotype itself: The germline gene is not matched at one end of the junction; a read error may be the cause. The chain combines TRBV7-7 with TRBJ2-2; no clear D gene. This CDR3 has 12 residues. The germline gives CDR1 SSHAT, CDR2 FNYEAQ (reference sequence). The CDR3 reads CASTPSTGELFF. The CDR3 DNA reads TGTGCTAGCACCCCTAGCACCGGGGAGCTGTTTTTT.

This clonotype was detected only a few times. The gene calls are TRBV7-9 and TRBJ1-1, with D unclear. The V gene lost 4 bases and the J gene lost 7 bases, with 7 bases spanning the gap. Germline V gene lookup returns CDR1 SEHNR and CDR2 FQNEAQ (reference sequence). CDR3 length: 11 amino acids. The CDR3: CASSSYSEAFF. The CDR3 DNA reads as TGTGCCAGCAGCTCTTACAGTGAAGCTTTCTTT.

V usage is TRBV9 and J usage is TRBJ2-2; maybe TRBD1 (5 bases). The CDR3 runs 16 residues. V was shortened by 0 bases and J by 7 bases, with 16 bases between the two germline ends. Per the germline V gene, CDR1 is SGDLS and CDR2 is YYNGEE. CDR3 protein: CASSVAPDARGGELFF. In DNA, the CDR3 is TGTGCCAGCAGCGTAGCCCCGGATGCAAGGGGCGGGGAGCTGTTTTTT.